One and the same sample provided the 10 T cell receptor beta chains below, sequenced in a study of OX40 agonist ivuxolimab in advanced cancers. The library relied on the immunoSEQ multiplex PCR assay. TCRdb provides this immuneACCESS table in a form limited to in-frame rearrangements. Some clones are lacking; in checked studies, under half of them reflect an unresolved V gene, and why the rest are absent is not known. The sample yields 60,000 to 65,000 clones; 80% to 95% were counted once. About 0.46% of the sample belongs to the ten largest clones. Sequencing was performed on CD4+ or CD8+ T cells sorted from blood, taken in a trial of the OX40 agonist ivuxolimab. Source of these receptors: an adult with an advanced solid tumor such as melanoma, head and neck, liver or kidney cancer.

This chain uses TRBV19 with TRBJ1-2; the D gene is possibly TRBD1 (5 bases). Germline V gene lookup returns CDR1 LNHDA and CDR2 SQIVND (reference sequence). The V end lost 3 bases, the J end lost 4 bases, and 15 bases lay between the germline ends. This CDR3 comprises 15 residues. As DNA, the CDR3 is TGTGCCAGTAGTATTGCGAGACAGTCGGGCTATGGCTACACCTTC. Translated, it gives CASSIARQSGYGYTF. The entire variable domain, with the rest obtained from reference TRBV19 and TRBJ1-2, is as follows: DGGITQSPKYLFRKEGQNVTLSCEQNLNHDAMYWYRQDPGQGLRLIYYSQIVNDFQKGDIAEGYSVSREKKESFPLTVTSAQKNPTAFYLCASSIARQSGYGYTFGSGTRLTVV.

This rearrangement joins TRBV7-9 to TRBJ2-5; D might be TRBD1 or TRBD2, each matching 5 bases. Germline V CDR1 and CDR2: SEHNR, FQNEAQ (reference sequence). This CDR3 contains 13 residues. Trimming stripped 0 bases from V and 5 bases from J, with 7 bases between. DNA for the CDR3: TGTGCCAGCAGCTTAGCGGGACGGGAGACCCAGTACTTC. This codes for CASSLAGRETQYF.

The V call is TRBV2, the J call TRBJ1-5; possible D gene TRBD1, 6 bases. Germline assignment: CDR1 SNHLY and CDR2 FYNNEI. The CDR3 has 13 residues. V was cut by 7 bases and J by 3 bases, with 10 bases left in between. This CDR3 reads CASTRQDNQPQHF. In nucleotides, the CDR3 is TGTGCCAGCACAAGACAGGACAATCAGCCCCAGCATTTT.

CDR3 bases: TGTGCCTGGAATCCTAGCGGGGGAGGGAATGAGCAGTTCTTC. It is translated as CAWNPSGGGNEQFF. V usage is TRBV30 and J usage is TRBJ2-1, with TRBD2 matching 10 bases. There are 14 residues in the CDR3. V lost 4 bases and J lost 7; bases outside the gene matches: 7. Germline CDR1 and CDR2: GTSNPN and SVGIG (reference sequence).

The rearrangement joins TRBV2 to TRBJ2-7, with 9 bases matching TRBD1. The CDR3 runs 14 residues. V shed 5 bases and J 6 bases; nucleotides not matched to a gene: 8. Germline V lookup: CDR1 SNHLY, CDR2 FYNNEI. This CDR3 reads CASSTDRGVGEQYF. The CDR3 nucleotides read TGTGCCAGCAGTACCGACAGGGGGGTCGGCGAGCAGTACTTC.

This rearrangement joins TRBV5-1 to TRBJ2-1; the D gene is possibly TRBD1 (6 bases). The CDR3 spans 13 residues. With 4 bases removed from V and 6 bases from J, the gap between germline ends came to 11 bases. The germline gives CDR1 SGHRS, CDR2 YFSETQ. The CDR3 region has the DNA TGCGCCAGCAGCCAGGGGACCAGCAATGAGCAGTTCTTC. Amino acids: CASSQGTSNEQFF.

The V call is TRBV19, the J call TRBJ2-7; D remains unclear. The CDR3 loop spans 15 amino acids. Germline loops: CDR1 LNHDA, CDR2 SQIVND (reference sequence). Trimming removed 2 bases at V and 0 bases at J, with 11 bases between. This chain's CDR3 is CASSIMAETSYEQYF. As DNA, the CDR3 is TGTGCCAGTAGTATAATGGCGGAGACCTCCTACGAGCAGTACTTC. Filled out from reference TRBV19 and TRBJ2-7, the complete variable domain reads DGGITQSPKYLFRKEGQNVTLSCEQNLNHDAMYWYRQDPGQGLRLIYYSQIVNDFQKGDIAEGYSVSREKKESFPLTVTSAQKNPTAFYLCASSIMAETSYEQYFGPGTRLTVT.

This chain links TRBV5-4 with TRBJ2-1; 7 nucleotides match TRBD1. The CDR3 covers 14 residues. Germline-derived CDR1 and CDR2 are SGHNT and YYREEE (reference sequence). The junction had 4 bases not matched to a gene; V was cut back by 3 bases and J by 4 bases. The CDR3 here is CASSSYRGYNEQFF. CDR3 bases: TGTGCCAGCAGCTCTTACAGGGGATACAATGAGCAGTTCTTC.

The chain has TRBV5-6 and TRBJ2-1, with 10 bases aligning to TRBD1. The CDR3 length is 15 residues. The ends lost 4 bases at V and 6 bases at J; junction bases unmatched: 7. The germline gives CDR1 SGHDT, CDR2 YYEEEE. CDR3 in amino acids: CASSVPGTGVNEQFF. CDR3 DNA: TGTGCCAGCAGCGTCCCCGGGACAGGGGTCAATGAGCAGTTCTTC.

The chain links TRBV5-1 to TRBJ2-3; D gene ambiguous. Germline values: CDR1 SGHRS, CDR2 YFSETQ. This CDR3 comprises 17 residues. Trimming removed 0 bases from V and 0 bases from J, with 14 bases in between. CDR3: CASSLATRGTSTDTQYF. Written as DNA, the CDR3 is TGCGCCAGCAGCTTGGCCACGAGAGGTACTAGCACAGATACGCAGTATTTT.